The entry that follows covers one T cell receptor beta chain sequence. One end of the junction does not line up with germline, which may come from a read error. The data were obtained in a study of blood T cell repertoires in COVID-19. Study-wide context: The United States, Italy and Spain provided the acute and convalescent COVID-19 samples.

The CDR3 extends over 14 amino acids. Looked up from germline, CDR1 is SGHRS and CDR2 is YFSETQ. The table came from immunoSEQ multiplex PCR; TCRdb's copy has only in-frame clones and leaves some out. The table has just over 150,000 clones, 85% to 90% seen once. This clonotype originated in a woman aged 40 to 50 with acute or convalescent COVID-19. The rearrangement joins TRBV5-1 to TRBJ2-1, with 7 bases identical to TRBD2. Sequenced material: peripheral blood. The CDR3 DNA is TGCGCCAGCACCTTGGCGGGGGAATACAATGAGCAGTTCTTC. Its protein is CASTLAGEYNEQFF.